Below are 22 T cell receptor beta chains sequenced from a single sample in a study of early stage breast cancer tumors. Assay: immunoSEQ multiplex PCR; the TCRdb copy retains only in-frame clones and omits some. The table lists 25,000 to 30,000 clones, about 60% of them singletons. Material: breast tumor tissue. The receptors come from a person between 50 and 60 years old with breast cancer.

This chain connects TRBV5-4 to TRBJ1-2; no firm D call. Germline V CDR1 and CDR2: SGHNT, YYREEE (reference sequence). The V end was cut by 5 bases, the J end by 2 bases, with 19 bases between. This CDR3 spans 16 amino acids. In DNA, the CDR3 is TGTGCCAGCAGTCCTACCCTTCTCGGGATAAACTATGGCTACACCTTC. As protein: CASSPTLLGINYGYTF. Filled out from reference TRBV5-4 and TRBJ1-2, the complete variable domain reads ETGVTQSPTHLIKTRGQQVTLRCSSQSGHNTVSWYQQALGQGPQFIFQYYREEENGRGNFPPRFSGLQFPNYSSELNVNALELDDSALYLCASSPTLLGINYGYTFGSGTRLTVV.

The V call is TRBV10-3, the J call TRBJ2-2; 10 nucleotides agree with TRBD1. After removal of 0 bases from V and 8 bases from J, the junction contained 6 bases not matched to a gene. The CDR3 runs 16 residues. Germline CDR1 and CDR2: ENHRY and SYGVKD. As DNA, the CDR3 is TGTGCCATCAGTGAGTCGACAGGGGGCGGTAAAGGGGAGCTGTTTTTT. Its translation is CAISESTGGGKGELFF.

The chain carries TRBV6-4 and TRBJ2-3; possible D gene TRBD2, 6 bases. CDR3 length: 17 residues. CDR1 and CDR2 from the germline V gene are MRHNA and SNTAGT. V was clipped by 0 bases and J by 1 base, with 14 bases between them. The CDR3 region is CASSDSGSGGGTDTQYF. CDR3 DNA: TGTGCCAGCAGTGACTCGGGTAGCGGAGGTGGCACAGATACGCAGTATTTT.

The CDR3 nucleotides are TGTGCCAGTAGTCTGTCTAGCGGGAGGCAGTTCTTC. As protein: CASSLSSGRQFF. The chain is built from TRBV19 and TRBJ2-1; TRBD2 matches at 10 bases. The V and J ends lost 5 bases and 12 bases, in that order; junction bases with no gene match: 4. The CDR3 is made up of 12 amino acids. Per germline, CDR1 LNHDA and CDR2 SQIVND (reference sequence).

The rearrangement uses TRBV6-6 and TRBJ2-5, with D hard to call. The germline V gene has CDR1 MNHNY and CDR2 SVGAGI (reference sequence). The V and J ends lost 4 bases and 7 bases respectively, with 13 bases between them. This CDR3 has 13 residues. The CDR3 DNA follows: TGTGCCAGCAGTTGGACCACGTCAGGGACCCAGTACTTC. Protein: CASSWTTSGTQYF.

This clone has more than one count but fewer than ten. V and J are TRBV13 and TRBJ2-1; TRBD2 aligns across 7 bases. Germline trimming cut 1 base from V and 3 bases from J; bases unmatched to any gene: 12. Germline V gene data show CDR1 as PRHDT and CDR2 as FYEKMQ (reference sequence). The CDR3 covers 18 residues. The CDR3 bases are TGTGCCAGCAGCTTAGATTGGAGCGGGGTGGCAAACTACAATGAGCAGTTCTTC. Translation gives CASSLDWSGVANYNEQFF.

This clone was observed once. The chain carries TRBV6-4 and TRBJ2-3; D is perhaps TRBD1 (5 bases). The germline CDR1 and CDR2 sequences are MRHNA and SNTAGT. The CDR3 has 15 residues. Trimming cost V 4 bases and J 0 bases, with 11 bases left between them. DNA for the CDR3: TGTGCCAGCAGTGCCGACAGAGTAAGCACAGATACGCAGTATTTT. Translated, it gives CASSADRVSTDTQYF.

By proportion, this clone is medium-sized. CDR3 bases: TGTGCCAGCAGTTCCCTCGGACAGGGGGCCTCCTACGAGCAGTACTTC. Amino acid sequence: CASSSLGQGASYEQYF. The chain employs TRBV6-6 and TRBJ2-7, with 11 bases identical to TRBD1. The germline V gene encodes CDR1 MNHNY and CDR2 SVGAGI (reference sequence). Germline trimming cut 4 bases from V and 0 bases from J; bases unmatched to any gene: 5. This CDR3 comprises 16 residues.

The J gene is TRBJ1-1, the V gene TRBV11-2, with D unclear. The CDR3 runs 14 residues. CDR1 is SGHAT and CDR2 is FQNNGV in the germline V gene. V was shortened by 3 bases and J by 1 base, with 9 bases between the two germline ends. The CDR3 bases are TGTGCCAGCAGCTTTGGTCCTAAGAACACTGAAGCTTTCTTT. It translates to CASSFGPKNTEAFF.

This chain links TRBV2 with TRBJ2-2, with D perhaps matching TRBD1 (6 bases). The CDR3 has 14 residues. The V gene lost 6 bases and the J gene lost 2 bases, with 10 bases spanning the gap. Germline CDR1 is SNHLY and CDR2 is FYNNEI. The CDR3 nucleotides read TGTGCCAGCAGAAGGACAGAAAACACCGGGGAGCTGTTTTTT. It codes for CASRRTENTGELFF.

This clone was detected a few times. The sample carries other DNA sequences with the same CDR3. The rearrangement links TRBV5-1 to TRBJ2-7; TRBD2 matches 11 bases. Germline V gives CDR1 SGHRS, CDR2 YFSETQ. CDR3 length: 14 residues. The ends lost 3 bases at V and 4 bases at J; junction bases unmatched: 3. Here the CDR3 reads CASSSGTSGYEQYF. CDR3 nucleotide sequence: TGCGCCAGCAGCTCCGGGACTAGCGGATACGAGCAGTACTTC. Drawing the rest from reference TRBV5-1 and TRBJ2-7, the complete variable domain is KAGVTQTPRYLIKTRGQQVTLSCSPISGHRSVSWYQQTPGQGLQFLFEYFSETQRNKGNFPGRFSGRQFSNSRSEMNVSTLELGDSALYLCASSSGTSGYEQYFGPGTRLTVT.

The chain has TRBV27 and TRBJ2-7, with D possibly being TRBD2 (6 bases). The germline V and J ends were trimmed by 0 bases and 3 bases, with 18 bases remaining between them. The CDR3 spans 17 residues. Germline V gene data show CDR1 as MNHEY and CDR2 as SMNVEV (reference sequence). The CDR3 DNA reads as TGTGCCAGCAGTTTATCGGGCGTGACTAGGAGAGGCTACGAGCAGTACTTC. It yields the protein CASSLSGVTRRGYEQYF.

V and J are TRBV2 and TRBJ1-2, with 11 bases that match TRBD1. Germline CDR1 and CDR2: SNHLY and FYNNEI. The CDR3 totals 14 residues. After removal of 5 bases from V and 6 bases from J, the junction contained 5 bases not matched to a gene. The CDR3 here is CASSFRGQGDGYTF. CDR3 sequence (DNA): TGTGCCAGCAGTTTTAGGGGACAGGGGGATGGCTACACCTTC.

The chain couples TRBV2 to TRBJ1-1; D not resolved. Germline V gene data show CDR1 as SNHLY and CDR2 as FYNNEI. This CDR3 has 16 amino acids. Trimming removed 6 bases at V and 1 base at J, with 18 bases between. The CDR3 reads CASREPGLGTNTEAFF. Written as DNA, the CDR3 is TGTGCCAGCAGAGAACCCGGGCTCGGTACGAACACTGAAGCTTTCTTT.

This clone appeared a few times. V gene TRBV6-1 combines with J gene TRBJ2-2, with unresolved D. Deletions cut 1 base from V and 5 bases from J, with 8 bases between. CDR3 length: 14 residues. Per the germline V gene, CDR1 is MNHNS and CDR2 is SASEGT. Written as DNA, the CDR3 is TGTGCCAGCAGTGAAGTCCCCGAGACCGGGGAGCTGTTTTTT. Translation gives CASSEVPETGELFF.

The chain has TRBV19 and TRBJ2-1; the D is unclear. The V gene's germline CDR1 is LNHDA and CDR2 SQIVND (reference sequence). This CDR3 spans 13 amino acids. Between the trimmed V and J ends, which lost 3 bases and 4 bases, there was a span of 7 bases. The CDR3 protein is CASSMERYNEQFF. The CDR3 DNA sequence: TGTGCCAGTAGTATGGAGCGATACAATGAGCAGTTCTTC.

This clone occurred a few times. The chain is built from TRBV6-1 and TRBJ1-2; tentatively, D is TRBD1 (5 bases). V lost 2 bases, J lost 14 bases, and 15 bases lay in between. Germline V gene sequence: CDR1 MNHNS, CDR2 SASEGT. CDR3 size: 12 residues. The CDR3 DNA sequence: TGTGCCAGCAGTGAAAGGCAAGGGACGAGAACCTTC. Amino acid sequence: CASSERQGTRTF.

This clone was seen only a few times. This sequence joins TRBV5-8 and TRBJ2-1; D not certain. The CDR3 has 17 amino acids. The V and J ends lost 6 bases and 2 bases respectively, with 21 bases between them. Germline assignment: CDR1 SGHTS and CDR2 YDEGEE. The CDR3 sequence: CASTENLRTSAYNEQFF. In DNA form, the CDR3 reads TGTGCCAGCACTGAGAATCTCCGAACTTCAGCCTACAATGAGCAGTTCTTC.

The chain carries TRBV30 and TRBJ2-3; TRBD2 matches 9 bases. Germline values: CDR1 GTSNPN, CDR2 SVGIG (reference sequence). The CDR3 has 16 residues. V was clipped by 3 bases and J by 6 bases; unmatched bases: 13. CDR3 coding DNA: TGTGCCTGGAGAAACTTAGCGGGAGCCCTTTCGGATACGCAGTATTTT. Protein product: CAWRNLAGALSDTQYF.

The chain carries TRBV29-1 and TRBJ2-3; D perhaps matches TRBD1 (6 bases). Trimming took off 6 bases at V and 6 bases at J, with 25 bases between the two ends. In germline, CDR1 is SQVTM, CDR2 ANQGSEA. The CDR3 totals 16 residues. CDR3 region: CSVNLMGQGHMDTQYF. For the CDR3, the DNA is TGCAGCGTGAACCTGATGGGGCAGGGGCACATGGATACGCAGTATTTT.

The chain carries TRBV5-4 and TRBJ2-7; 11 bases fit TRBD1. V trimming: 2 bases; J trimming: 4 bases; junction bases outside the gene matches: 8. This CDR3 is built from 16 residues. Germline V lookup: CDR1 SGHNT, CDR2 YYREEE (reference sequence). DNA of the CDR3: TGTGCCAGCAGCTTTGGAGGCGGGACAGGGGGTTACGAGCAGTACTTC. Translating it yields CASSFGGGTGGYEQYF.

This clone rates as medium-sized. CDR3 nucleotide sequence: TGTGCCAGCAGCTCCGGGACTTCTTATGGCTACACCTTC. This sequence encodes CASSSGTSYGYTF. This chain links TRBV5-6 with TRBJ1-2; a possible D gene is TRBD1 (5 bases). The CDR3 runs 13 residues. CDR1 and CDR2 (germline): SGHDT, YYEEEE. Deletions cut 3 bases from V and 5 bases from J, with 11 bases between.